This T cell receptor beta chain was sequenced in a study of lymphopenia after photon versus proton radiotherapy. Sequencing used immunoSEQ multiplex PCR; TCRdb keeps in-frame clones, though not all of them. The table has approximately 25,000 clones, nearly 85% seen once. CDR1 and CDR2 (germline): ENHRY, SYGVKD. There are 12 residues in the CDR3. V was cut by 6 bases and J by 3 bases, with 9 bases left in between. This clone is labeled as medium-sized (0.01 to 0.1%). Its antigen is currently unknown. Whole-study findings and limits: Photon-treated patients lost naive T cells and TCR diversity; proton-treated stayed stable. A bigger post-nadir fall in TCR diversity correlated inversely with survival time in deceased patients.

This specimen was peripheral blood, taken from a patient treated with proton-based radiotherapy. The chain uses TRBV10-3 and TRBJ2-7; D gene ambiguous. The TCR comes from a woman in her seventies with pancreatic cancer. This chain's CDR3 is CAISQVRYEQYF. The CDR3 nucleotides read TGTGCCATCAGCCAGGTGCGCTACGAGCAGTACTTC.